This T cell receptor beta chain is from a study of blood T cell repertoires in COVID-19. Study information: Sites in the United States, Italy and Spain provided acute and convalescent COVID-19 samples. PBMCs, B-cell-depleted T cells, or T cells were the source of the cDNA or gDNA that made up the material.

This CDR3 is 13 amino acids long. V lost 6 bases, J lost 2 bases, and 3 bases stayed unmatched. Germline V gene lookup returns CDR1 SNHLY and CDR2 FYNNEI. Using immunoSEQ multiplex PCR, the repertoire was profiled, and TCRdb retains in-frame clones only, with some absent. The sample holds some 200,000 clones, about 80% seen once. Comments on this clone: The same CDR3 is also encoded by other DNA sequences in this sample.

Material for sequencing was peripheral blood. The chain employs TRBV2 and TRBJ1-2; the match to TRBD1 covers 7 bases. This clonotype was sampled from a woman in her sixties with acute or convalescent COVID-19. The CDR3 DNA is TGTGCCAGCAGCCGGGACAGCAACTATGGCTACACCTTC. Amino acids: CASSRDSNYGYTF.